A selection of T cell receptor beta chains follows, all from one sample in a study of monozygotic twins with inflammatory bowel disease. TCRdb processed the 5' RACE reads again and assigns one entry to each CDR3 protein, with no DNA. The sample includes some 330,000 distinct CDR3 sequences. The specimen was blood. The receptors here all came from a human donor with ulcerative colitis or Crohn's disease, or a healthy co-twin of an affected twin (not recorded which). CDR3s include the opening cysteine and the closing phenylalanine or tryptophan.

TRBV6-2/TRBV6-3	TRBJ2-3	CASSYSSREISTDTQYF
TRBV12-3/TRBV12-4	TRBJ1-6	CASSFGSPLHF
TRBV20-1	TRBJ2-4	CSALAGGPANIQYF
TRBV4-1	TRBJ1-4	CASSQRRGRFPTNEKLFF
TRBV4-3	TRBJ2-3	CASSQTPGARTDTQYF
TRBV4-3	TRBJ2-3	CASSQVGSTDTQYF
TRBV7-2	TRBJ2-3	CASSRTRTDTQYF
TRBV28	TRBJ2-3	CASWPLIREGADTQYF
TRBV10-3	TRBJ1-5	CAIRREGSNQPQHF
TRBV6-5	TRBJ2-5	CASSYGWETQYF
TRBV6-2/TRBV6-3	TRBJ1-6	CASSSRIQSYNSPLHF
TRBV24-1	TRBJ2-2	CATAGLGATGELFF
TRBV20-1	TRBJ2-5	CSAPKWDGQFQETQYF